This T cell receptor beta chain was captured by sequencing in a study of cytomegalovirus exposure and HLA in healthy donors (dated by TCRdb to 2015 to 2018). Describing the broader study: According to an earlier analysis of a few hundred of the donors, about 170 million T cells yielded 120 million or so unique TCR beta sequences and 276 Gb of sequence data. Approximately 310 gigabases of sequencing data and roughly 90 million unique TCR sequences were included in an early release covering about 700 HLA-typed donors. Of the approximately 400 genotyped donors, approximately 80% fell in the genetic ancestry cluster associated with self-reported Caucasian donors. The study aimed to test whether cataloging public T cell receptors could reveal signatures of past pathogen exposure. The T cell repertoires of some 670 subjects were profiled by immunosequencing and related to cytomegalovirus serostatus. Besides the first cohort of 550 to 750 subjects, a separate validation cohort made up of 120 or so different subjects was used. The study combined high-throughput TCR immunosequencing, statistical association of individual TCRs with disease status, and machine learning to predict cytomegalovirus infection status. To study patterns of TCR occurrence, a later analysis re-analyzed previously published TCR beta repertoires from around 670 donors and added high-resolution HLA genotyping. Rather than using new phenotypic data, the later analysis identified candidate immune exposures from TCR beta sequences and from how often those sequences occurred across donors. In an earlier analysis of 550 to 700 of the donors, high-throughput TCR beta sequencing was used to judge whether each TCR beta V gene segment behaved as functional or pseudogenic. Donor age, sex, ethnicity and CMV serostatus were compiled together with the repertoire data. In a later genetic analysis, genome-wide SNP genotypes for about 65% of the roughly 700 donors were used, and that subset was treated as a discovery cohort. Every discovery cohort repertoire had been produced on one sequencing platform. HLA typing covered class I and class II loci at four-digit resolution. The number of typed donors differed by locus: about 620-640 for A, B, C, DRB1 and DQB1; 522 for DQA1; 606 for DPA1; and some 470 for DPB1. A handful of DR-DQ haplotypes were handled as single units for association and clustering because linkage in the cohort was strong. On average, around 230,000 unique TCR beta nucleotide sequences were sequenced per donor among 398 genotyped donors of the cohort, with about 19% of those sequences being non-productive.

The library came from the immunoSEQ multiplex PCR assay. For the multiplex PCR, a mixture combining 60 forward primers for TCR Vbeta segments and 13 reverse primers for TCR Jbeta segments was used. The CDR3 region of rearranged TCR beta genes was amplified from genomic DNA by a multiplex PCR assay. On the Illumina HiSeq System, the amplified TCR beta libraries were sequenced as 87-base-pair reads. In the authors' own workflow: A later analysis counted about 80 million unique TCR beta chains across the 550 to 700 repertoires, and about 10 million of these chains were shared by at least two donors. To remove PCR and sequencing errors, raw reads were error-corrected and collapsed into unique sequences using a nearest-neighbor algorithm that merged closely related sequences. To assign V, D and J gene segments, CDR3 sequences were aligned to IMGT reference sequences. For a sequence to be retained, at least a six-nucleotide match to both a V gene segment and a J gene segment was required. Rearrangements were called productive when the CDR3 lacked stop codons and stayed in frame with V and J; all others were non-productive. Following IMGT convention, CDR3 was defined as the stretch from the second conserved V-encoded cysteine to the conserved J-encoded phenylalanine. In an earlier analysis of more than 550 of the donors, sequences lacking an unambiguous match to a single V gene segment were excluded. An earlier analysis of several hundred of the donors called V segments functional above 56.7% productive rearrangements and segregating when the between-donor standard deviation exceeded 5%. A statistical classification framework was built for diagnosing cytomegalovirus status from the catalog of TCR beta chain sequences. In a later analysis, TCR nucleotide sequences were compared against IMGT/GENE-DB human TR gene sequences so that V and J genes could be assigned. A later analysis assigned CDR3 sequences and most-parsimonious VDJ recombination scenarios with the TCRdist pipeline. In a later analysis, every TCR beta chain was defined by the combination of its CDR3 amino acid sequence and its V-gene family, and reads without a unique V-gene family were dropped. A later analysis removed 500 to 650 highly shared, low-generation-probability nucleotide sequences to deal with suspected cross-contamination and a sequencing artifact. A later analysis calculated a clonal expansion index for each public chain from normalized within-repertoire ranks of inferred template counts. A later analysis computed generation probabilities with a VDJ recombination model fitted to out-of-frame rearrangements, and checked the results against IGoR. Hypergeometric tests were used in a later analysis to score TCR-TCR, TCR-HLA and TCR-CMV co-occurrence, with a repertoire-size bias correction applied to the TCR pairs. A later analysis estimated false discovery rates by permuting HLA or CMV assignments 20 times. In a later analysis, co-occurring TCRs were grouped with DBSCAN, and TCRdist sequence similarity was added when clustering was performed within HLA-allele-positive subsets. Repertoires with fewer than 30,000 or more than 120,000 public chains, plus five repertoires with anomalous nucleotide sharing, were excluded from co-occurrence clustering. This is the immuneACCESS table as TCRdb keeps it, with only in-frame sequences that have V and J called. A part of the clones is gone; compared with another copy, unresolved V genes explain less than half, and the rest is unexplained. That table gives V, J and clone size, and the DNA gave D and trimming. This specimen's table enumerates under 100,000 clones. The top ten clones comprise about 4.2% of the sample.

The paper as a whole reports these results and caveats: Specific HLA alleles were associated with over 15,000 TCR beta sequences at a false discovery rate of 0.05 in a later analysis. According to a later analysis, most CMV-associated TCR beta chains appeared to be HLA-restricted, and the HLA associations seemed to be driven largely by CMV exposure. This cohort had only TCR beta chains sequenced, and the lack of alpha or paired-chain data limited which features could be detected. Because HLA typing was unavailable for some donors at each locus, only the typed subset was used in association tests. In a later genetic analysis, fewer N-insertions in productive TCRs were reported among donors in an Asian-associated ancestry cluster than the roughly 640-donor mean. The only immune exposure information available for the cohort was CMV serostatus. The study gave a list of some 150 TCR beta chains associated with cytomegalovirus. In a later genetic analysis, a missense DCLRE1C variant was associated with V-gene and J-gene trimming of TCR beta chains, and the association was replicated in an independent cohort. The classifier was reported to diagnose cytomegalovirus status with high specificity and sensitivity in both the original cohort and the validation cohort. According to a later analysis, TCR association rates differed among HLA loci, with DRB1 alleles showing the most associated TCRs and HLA-C alleles showing the fewest. A further reported finding was that TCR beta sequences accurately predicted the HLA-A and HLA-B alleles for most subjects in the first cohort. Broadly in line with IMGT annotations, most TCR beta V segments showed up in productive rearrangements about 87% or about 30% of the time in an earlier analysis of 450 to 600 of the donors. In a later analysis, HLA-associated TCR beta chains showed more clonal expansion and lower generation probabilities than non-associated chains that were equally common. Strong co-occurrence of HLA alleles, especially DR and DQ, made assigning TCR associations to individual alleles difficult. Correlated functional status among segregating V segments might be attributable to linkage disequilibrium, but an unknown experimental factor could not be ruled out. Sequencing depth was assumed to be roughly uniform across donors in the presence/absence analyses, though that assumption may not hold. The authors suggested that the approach could potentially be generalized to other disease states and immunological phenotypes. The 87-base-pair reads could not distinguish some IMGT-functional V segments, including TRBV6-2 and TRBV6-3, so those segments were excluded. A later analysis reported that several top co-occurrence clusters appeared linked to parvovirus B19, influenza, CMV and Epstein-Barr virus. The sequencing pipeline was judged likely to have produced a cluster of highly shared sequence variants as a technical artifact. Most TCR sequences were seen in very few donors, while some public TCRs were found in many individuals. A few of the identified cytomegalovirus-associated TCR beta chains were confirmed in vitro to be specific for cytomegalovirus antigens. The earlier analysis of about 600 of the donors excluded over 15 rarely observed V segments, including chromosome 9 orphons, because counts were too low.

The cohort consisted of fewer than 700 healthy bone marrow donors. At the time of sampling, every cohort member was nominally healthy, though immune exposures that went unrecorded were likely present. The donor tested CMV seronegative, placing the donor among the roughly 400 seronegative members of the cohort. Every donor gave a peripheral blood sample, and the peripheral blood mononuclear cells from that sample were used for TCR beta sequencing. The Qiagen DNeasy Blood Extraction Kit was used to extract genomic DNA from the blood cell samples. The CDR3 holds 14 amino acids from the cysteine to the phenylalanine. The entry retains the CDR3 DNA only, 42 bases that are in frame from base 1. CDR1 and CDR2 are drawn from the germline V gene: SGHRS, YFSETQ. A distance of 9 bases separates the germline ends of V and J, which lose 3 bases and 0 bases respectively. Comment on this clone: No cognate antigen has been identified for it.

The sequencing input was PBMCs. This chain is built from TRBV5-1 and TRBJ1-2; the D gene is perhaps TRBD1, from 5 matching bases. The TCR sequence derives from a man aged 25 to 40 in good health and CMV-seronegative. CDR3 reads: CASSSQGTNYGYTF. The nucleotide sequence reads as follows: TGCGCCAGCAGCTCGCAGGGTACTAACTATGGCTACACCTTC.